This T cell receptor beta chain was recovered during a study of shared clonotypes between healthy human individuals. The overall study: Donor composition was a couple of women and a few men, aged 18 to 49. Three CD4 naive, three CD4 memory, two CD8 naive and one CD8 memory plate were used per donor. Study observations and caveats: Generally, estimated richness proved larger in naive subsets than it did in memory subsets.

This CDR3 region has 15 residues. Trimming shortened V by 1 base and J by 4 bases, and 13 bases separated the two germline ends. The germline V gene has CDR1 SNHLY and CDR2 FYNNEI. TCRdb's table, derived via immunoSEQ multiplex PCR, lists solely in-frame clones and lacks some. The repertoire holds 1 million to 1.2 million clones, about 80% seen once, with 0.89% in the top ten. Naive CD45RA+ and memory CD45RA-negative subsets were split from CD4+ cells. Concerning this clone: Its antigen is as yet unknown.

This chain links TRBV2 with TRBJ1-2; D is unclear. This TCR was recovered from a man in his late teens or twenties in good health. Some clones in this sample may be carry-over from other donors' samples. The sequencing sample was made of memory CD4+ T cells from PBMCs. The subset: CD45RA-negative fraction. The CDR3 here is CASSEVVSLGYGYTF. The CDR3 nucleotides are TGTGCCAGCAGTGAAGTCGTTTCTTTAGGCTATGGCTACACCTTC.